The present TCR beta chain was sequenced within a study of sequential checkpoint blockade in melanoma. Study background: Both treatment sequences were followed by maintenance nivolumab.

Sequenced by immunoSEQ multiplex PCR; TCRdb stores in-frame clones only, minus some. Altogether about 17,000 clones are present, around two thirds being singletons, with the ten largest covering about a fifth. In its sample, this clone was seen a few times. Treatment denoted: randomized to nivolumab then ipilimumab (arm A) or the reverse (arm B). CDR3 length equals 16 residues. Germline lookup yields CDR1 SGHTA and CDR2 FQGNSA. V lost 5 bases and J lost 6; bases outside the gene matches: 12. The TCR originated in a human donor with melanoma. This sequence joins TRBV7-2 and TRBJ2-1, with 8 bases fitting TRBD2. This specimen consisted of CD8+ T cells sorted from blood (inferred from file names), obtained from a patient given nivolumab and ipilimumab in sequence. CDR3 sequence: CASSPPGAGGPNEQFF. CDR3 coding DNA: TGTGCCAGCAGCCCTCCGGGGGCGGGGGGCCCCAATGAGCAGTTCTTC.